Presented here are 6 T cell receptor beta chains from one specimen sequenced in a study of blood T cell repertoires in COVID-19 (dated by TCRdb to about 2020). Library creation used the immunoSEQ multiplex PCR assay. The source is immuneACCESS, and TCRdb retained only in-frame sequences with V and J called. Part of the clones is not carried over; for the studies checked, unresolved V genes explain less than half of this, and the remainder is unexplained. Counted in this sample were fewer than 350,000 clones; around nine tenths of them appeared once. The top ten clonotypes cover over 6% of the sample. The specimen sequenced was PBMCs or T cells enriched from blood (not recorded which). The origin of the receptors is a woman in her thirties or forties who had recovered from COVID-19.

This CDR3 reads CASSVYLTGTGYTF. The CDR3 coding sequence is TGTGCCAGCAGCGTCTACCTGACAGGGACTGGCTACACCTTC. The chain is built from TRBV7-9 and TRBJ1-2; 7 positions match TRBD1. Germline CDR1 is SEHNR and CDR2 is FQNEAQ (reference sequence). The CDR3 totals 14 residues. The ends lost 5 bases at V and 7 bases at J; junction bases unmatched: 10. The full variable domain, completed using reference TRBV7-9 and TRBJ1-2, is DTGVSQNPRHKITKRGQNVTFRCDPISEHNRLYWYRQTLGQGPEFLTYFQNEAQLEKSRLLSDRFSAERPKGSFSTLEIQRTEQGDSAMYLCASSVYLTGTGYTFGSGTRLTVV.

The chain couples TRBV23-1 to TRBJ2-5; a possible D gene is TRBD1 (5 bases). TRBV23-1 is assigned to the ORF class and has an uncertain function. V lost 6 bases to trimming and J lost 2 bases, with 10 bases between them. CDR3 length: 13 residues. CDR3 nucleotides: TGCGCCAGCAGCCGACAGTCACAAGAGACCCAGTACTTC. Its protein product is CASSRQSQETQYF.

This chain uses TRBV11-1 with TRBJ1-4, with D maybe TRBD1 (5 bases). The V end was cut by 4 bases, the J end by 0 bases, with 12 bases between. CDR1 and CDR2 (germline): SGHAT, FQDESV (reference sequence). The CDR3 runs 16 residues. CDR3 in amino acids: CASSSQGTATNEKLFF. The CDR3 DNA follows: TGTGCCAGCAGCTCCCAGGGCACCGCAACTAATGAAAAACTGTTTTTT.

In its sample, this clone was seen a few times. V is TRBV7-3 and J is TRBJ2-1, with D unresolved. The CDR3 covers 16 residues. The germline gives CDR1 SGHTA, CDR2 FQGTGA. The V end lost 1 base, the J end lost 0 bases, and 10 bases lay between the germline ends. The CDR3 loop reads CASSLIWASSYNEQFF. The CDR3 DNA sequence: TGTGCCAGCAGCTTAATCTGGGCGAGCTCCTACAATGAGCAGTTCTTC.

Here the CDR3 reads CSVGLQGIYGYTF. CDR3 DNA sequence: TGCAGCGTTGGTCTCCAGGGTATCTATGGCTACACCTTC. This chain uses TRBV29-1 with TRBJ1-2, with D perhaps matching TRBD1 (5 bases). The V gene lost 4 bases and the J gene lost 4 bases, with 13 bases spanning the gap. From germline, CDR1 is SQVTM and CDR2 ANQGSEA. The CDR3 consists of 13 residues.

The rearrangement links TRBV27 to TRBJ2-1; D call uncertain. The CDR3 runs to 13 residues. The V gene lost 5 bases and the J gene lost 1 base, with 6 bases spanning the gap. Germline V lookup: CDR1 MNHEY, CDR2 SMNVEV (reference sequence). CDR3 DNA sequence: TGTGCCAGCAGTACCGGGTCCTACAATGAGCAGTTCTTC. Translated: CASSTGSYNEQFF.